This T cell receptor (beta chain) was identified in a study of cytomegalovirus exposure and HLA in healthy donors. Whole-study results and caveats: Most subjects had HLA-A and HLA-B alleles reportedly predicted accurately by TCR beta sequences.

The J segment lost 7 bases and the V segment lost 3 bases, leaving 5 bases of the junction unmatched. The CDR3 is made up of 14 amino acids. Looked up from germline, CDR1 is SGHAT and CDR2 is FQDESV (reference sequence). 13 Jbeta primers and 60 Vbeta primers were used for the PCR. Repertoires were generated with immunoSEQ multiplex PCR, while TCRdb's copy carries only in-frame clones and drops some. The sample has about 240,000 clones; roughly 80% are singletons. Only one count was recorded for this clone. Antigen: not known. The J gene is TRBJ2-4, the V gene TRBV11-1, with TRBD1 identical over 8 bases. Sequencing used PBMCs. The receptor comes from a woman between 40 and 50 years old in good health and CMV-seropositive. The CDR3 DNA is TGTGCCAGCAGCTTTTCAGGGGGCGAGAACATTCAGTACTTC. It is translated as CASSFSGGENIQYF.